The present T cell receptor beta chain was sequenced within a study of T cells in Graves' hyperthyroidism and ophthalmopathy. RNA transcripts yielded amplified TCR beta CDR3 regions. Using the HTBI primer set, a first-round RT-PCR was run on the TCR CDR3. From the multiplex PCR reads, TCRdb called clonotypes with MiXCR, one entry per CDR3 protein. There are about 640,000 distinct CDR3 sequences in the sample; more than 14% occur only once, and 12% lies in the top ten. Trimming took 5 bases from V and 6 from J; bases not matched to a gene: 6. CDR3 length equals 15 residues. Germline V gives CDR1 LGHDT, CDR2 YNNKEL (reference sequence). This clonotype was counted many times. Its cognate antigen is unknown. General study findings and limits: Ophthalmopathy was model-predicted a median roughly six months pre-onset. A model using 13 V-J features told ophthalmopathy apart from stable hyperthyroidism.

The sequencing sample was made of blood. This rearrangement joins TRBV3-1 to TRBJ2-1, with 11 bases aligning to TRBD2. The source is a woman between 50 and 59 years old with Graves' ophthalmopathy. Here the CDR3 reads CASSILAGAGNEQFF. The CDR3 nucleotides read TGTGCCAGCAGCATACTAGCGGGAGCCGGCAATGAGCAGTTCTTC.